The 22 T cell receptor beta chains reported below all come from one sample, sequenced in a study of blood T cell repertoires in COVID-19. Measured with immunoSEQ multiplex PCR; TCRdb has only the in-frame clones, and not every one. The sample holds 120,000 to 150,000 clones; 84% are singletons and the top ten take around 8%. Sequenced: peripheral blood. All receptors derive from a human donor in a cohort sampled during active COVID-19.

Written as DNA, the CDR3 is TGTGCCAGCAGCTTAGCCCTTAACTATGGCTACACCTTC. It encodes CASSLALNYGYTF. The chain combines TRBV7-9 with TRBJ1-2; no clear D. V was clipped by 0 bases and J by 1 base, with 3 bases between them. CDR1 is SEHNR and CDR2 is FQNEAQ in the germline V gene (reference sequence). The CDR3 length is 13 residues.

The rearrangement links TRBV19 to TRBJ2-4; 7 nucleotides line up with TRBD1. Germline CDR1 is LNHDA and CDR2 is SQIVND (reference sequence). CDR3 length: 11 residues. J gave up 9 bases and V 7 bases, and 3 bases lay outside the gene matches. In DNA, the CDR3 is TGTGCCAGTAAGGGACAGCTCATTCAGTACTTC. Its protein product is CASKGQLIQYF.

This clone came up a few times. V gene TRBV5-4 combines with J gene TRBJ2-2; 9 nucleotides agree with TRBD2. Germline assignment: CDR1 SGHNT and CDR2 YYREEE (reference sequence). V was clipped by 5 bases and J by 5 bases; unmatched bases: 16. This CDR3 region has 18 residues. This chain's CDR3 is CASSLRRAGGPITGELFF. Written as DNA, the CDR3 is TGTGCCAGCAGTCTCCGGCGGGCGGGGGGGCCTATAACCGGGGAGCTGTTTTTT.

This clone was counted a few times. The CDR3 region is CATSRGDSASGANVLTF. The CDR3 nucleotides are TGTGCCACCAGCAGAGGGGACAGCGCCTCTGGGGCCAACGTCCTGACTTTC. V and J are TRBV15 and TRBJ2-6; TRBD1 matches 7 bases. The trim removed 1 base at V and 0 bases at J, leaving 3 bases unmatched. The CDR3 consists of 17 residues. Looked up from germline, CDR1 is LNHNV and CDR2 is YYDKDF (reference sequence).

The chain links TRBV6-5 to TRBJ2-7; 8 nucleotides align to TRBD1. Germline V gives CDR1 MNHEY, CDR2 SVGAGI. The V gene end was trimmed by 2 bases and the J gene end by 6 bases; junction bases not matched to a gene: 6. This CDR3 contains 14 residues. The CDR3 here is CASSYGQGASEQYF. The CDR3 DNA follows: TGTGCCAGCAGTTACGGGCAGGGGGCTTCCGAGCAGTACTTC.

The chain combines TRBV27 with TRBJ1-2; 8 nucleotides line up with TRBD1. CDR1 is MNHEY and CDR2 is SMNVEV in the germline V gene (reference sequence). Trimming took 4 bases from V and 2 from J; bases not matched to a gene: 3. The CDR3 has 14 residues. The CDR3 nucleotides read TGTGCCAGCAGTTCGCGACAGGGGAACTATGGCTACACCTTC. This codes for CASSSRQGNYGYTF.

The gene calls are TRBV2 and TRBJ2-1; D unresolved. CDR3 size: 14 residues. V was trimmed by 6 bases and J by 3 bases, leaving 12 bases between them. The germline V gene encodes CDR1 SNHLY and CDR2 FYNNEI. CDR3 sequence reads: CASSLQRRYNEQFF. In DNA form, the CDR3 reads TGTGCCAGCAGCCTCCAGCGCCGCTACAATGAGCAGTTCTTC.

This rearrangement joins TRBV18 to TRBJ2-1; TRBD1 matches 8 bases. J lost 9 bases, V lost 2 bases, and 12 bases had no gene match. CDR1 is KGHSH, CDR2 LQKENI, per germline. The CDR3 has 16 residues. CDR3 DNA sequence: TGTGCCAGCTCACCAAACCTTCAGGGGGCAGGGGGTGAGCAGTTCTTC. Translated: CASSPNLQGAGGEQFF. Combining the CDR3 with reference TRBV18 and TRBJ2-1 gives the whole variable domain NAGVMQNPRHLVRRRGQEARLRCSPMKGHSHVYWYRQLPEEGLKFMVYLQKENIIDESGMPKERFSAEFPKEGPSILRIQQVVRGDSAAYFCASSPNLQGAGGEQFFGPGTRLTVL.

The genes are TRBV6-6 and TRBJ2-1; 9 bases are shared with TRBD2. Germline trimming cut 5 bases from V and 2 bases from J; bases unmatched to any gene: 7. The CDR3 runs 16 residues. Germline V gives CDR1 MNHNY, CDR2 SVGAGI (reference sequence). CDR3 sequence reads: CASSRERGAAYNEQFF. The CDR3 DNA reads TGTGCCAGCAGTAGGGAGCGGGGGGCGGCCTACAATGAGCAGTTCTTC.

This chain connects TRBV19 to TRBJ1-2; D might be TRBD1 (5 bases). This CDR3 comprises 15 residues. V lost 4 bases to trimming and J lost 0 bases, with 12 bases between them. Germline CDR1 is LNHDA and CDR2 is SQIVND (reference sequence). CDR3 protein: CASSTSQAANYGYTF. The CDR3 DNA reads TGTGCCAGTAGTACATCACAGGCGGCTAACTATGGCTACACCTTC.

CDR3 sequence (DNA): TGTGCTACACTCTTACAGTCCACCGGGGAGCTGTTTTTT. It is translated as CATLLQSTGELFF. V is TRBV6-6 and J is TRBJ2-2; no clear D. Germline assignment: CDR1 MNHNY and CDR2 SVGAGI (reference sequence). CDR3 size: 13 residues.

The chain has TRBV6-5 and TRBJ2-2; perhaps TRBD1 as D (6 bases). Deletions cut 5 bases from V and 6 bases from J, with 10 bases between. Germline V gene data show CDR1 as MNHEY and CDR2 as SVGAGI. CDR3 length: 13 residues. The CDR3 spells CASSNRAPGELFF. The CDR3 bases are TGTGCCAGCAGTAACAGGGCTCCCGGGGAGCTGTTTTTT.

Turning to this clone: The sample contains more than one DNA sequence encoding this CDR3. V and J are TRBV5-1 and TRBJ1-4; D is undetermined. Germline CDR1 and CDR2: SGHRS and YFSETQ. The length of the CDR3 is 13 residues. Trimming removed 4 bases from V and 2 bases from J, with 6 bases in between. For the CDR3, the DNA is TGCGCCAGCAGCCTGAGGACTAATGAAAAACTGTTTTTT. Translated, it gives CASSLRTNEKLFF.

This clone occurred once. The rearrangement uses TRBV3-1 (or the pseudogene TRBV3-2) and TRBJ2-5, with a possible D match to TRBD1 (5 bases). Germline CDR1 reads LGHDT; CDR2 reads YNNKEL (reference sequence). Trimming took 3 bases from V and 4 from J, leaving 6 bases between them. The CDR3 runs to 12 residues. The CDR3: CASSQGPETQYF. Here the CDR3 DNA reads TGTGCCAGCAGCCAGGGGCCAGAGACCCAGTACTTC.

This rearrangement joins TRBV5-1 to TRBJ1-1; possible D gene TRBD1, 6 bases. There are 14 residues in the CDR3. V was shortened by 5 bases and J by 3 bases, with 14 bases between the two germline ends. Per the germline V gene, CDR1 is SGHRS and CDR2 is YFSETQ. The CDR3 nucleotides read TGCGCCAGCAGGCCCGGACAGACCTACACTGAAGCTTTCTTT. Residues: CASRPGQTYTEAFF.

This clone occurred once. The chain combines TRBV9 with TRBJ2-5, with D hard to call. Germline V gives CDR1 SGDLS, CDR2 YYNGEE. V shed 0 bases and J shed 7 bases, with 7 bases lying between them. The CDR3 runs 12 residues. CDR3 sequence: CASSVDLRTQYF. CDR3 DNA sequence: TGTGCCAGCAGCGTAGATCTGCGGACCCAGTACTTC.

The rearrangement links TRBV6-5 to TRBJ2-3; D possibly corresponds to TRBD2 (6 bases). Germline V gene sequence: CDR1 MNHEY, CDR2 SVGAGI. V was pared by 2 bases and J by 4 bases, with 13 bases between. The CDR3 is 15 residues long. CDR3 nucleotide sequence: TGTGCCAGCAGTTACAGGGGACTTTTGCCAGATACGCAGTATTTT. Translating it yields CASSYRGLLPDTQYF.

The chain carries TRBV6-5 and TRBJ2-2, with D tentatively TRBD1 (6 bases). Trimming shortened V by 0 bases and J by 6 bases, and 11 bases separated the two germline ends. In germline, CDR1 is MNHEY, CDR2 SVGAGI. The CDR3 loop spans 15 amino acids. Here the CDR3 reads CASSYSYGGPGELFF. The CDR3 DNA reads as TGTGCCAGCAGTTACTCGTATGGGGGCCCCGGGGAGCTGTTTTTT.

This rearrangement joins TRBV19 to TRBJ1-2, with D unclear. The CDR3 sequence is 14 residues long. Trimming took off 3 bases at V and 4 bases at J, with 12 bases between the two ends. Germline CDR1 LNHDA, CDR2 SQIVND (reference sequence). The CDR3 spells CASSMRRSPYGYTF. The CDR3 DNA reads as TGTGCCAGTAGTATGCGACGGAGCCCCTATGGCTACACCTTC.

This chain uses TRBV6-2 or TRBV6-3 with TRBJ1-5; D perhaps matches TRBD1 (6 bases). CDR3 size: 15 residues. Looked up from germline, CDR1 is MNHEY and CDR2 is SVGEGT. Between the trimmed V and J ends, which lost 0 bases and 11 bases, there was a span of 17 bases. CDR3 sequence (DNA): TGTGCCAGCAGTTACTCGACGGGGGGCTCTCGGACCCAGCATTTT. This encodes CASSYSTGGSRTQHF.

The chain links TRBV29-1 to TRBJ1-1; 9 bases are a match to TRBD1. V lost 7 bases and J lost 6; bases outside the gene matches: 12. The CDR3 is 14 residues long. Per germline, CDR1 SQVTM and CDR2 ANQGSEA. The CDR3 DNA reads as TGCAGCGGTTCCGGGACAGGGTGGTTCTCTGAAGCTTTCTTT. This gives the protein CSGSGTGWFSEAFF.

The chain carries TRBV24-1 and TRBJ2-2, with TRBD2 matching over 7 bases. From germline, CDR1 is KGHDR and CDR2 SFDVKD. V was pared by 2 bases and J by 9 bases, with 5 bases of the junction left unmatched. CDR3 length equals 14 residues. CDR3 nucleotide sequence: TGTGCCACCAGTGATTGGGAGGGAGGCCGGGAGCTGTTTTTT. Protein product: CATSDWEGGRELFF.